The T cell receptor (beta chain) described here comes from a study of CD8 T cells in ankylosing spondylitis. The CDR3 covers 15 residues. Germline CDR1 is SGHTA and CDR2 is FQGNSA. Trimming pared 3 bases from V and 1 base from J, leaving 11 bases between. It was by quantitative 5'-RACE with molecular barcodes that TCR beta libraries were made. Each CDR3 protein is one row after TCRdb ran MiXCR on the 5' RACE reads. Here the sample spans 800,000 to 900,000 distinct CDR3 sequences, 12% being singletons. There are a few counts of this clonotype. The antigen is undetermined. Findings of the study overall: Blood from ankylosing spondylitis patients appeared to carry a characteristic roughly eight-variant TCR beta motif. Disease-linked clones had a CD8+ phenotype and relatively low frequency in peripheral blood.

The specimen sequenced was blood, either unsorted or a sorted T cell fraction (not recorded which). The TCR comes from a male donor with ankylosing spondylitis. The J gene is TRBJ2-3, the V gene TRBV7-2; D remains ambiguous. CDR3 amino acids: CASSFAPRGTDTQYF. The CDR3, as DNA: TGTGCCAGCAGCTTCGCCCCTCGGGGCACAGATACGCAGTATTTT. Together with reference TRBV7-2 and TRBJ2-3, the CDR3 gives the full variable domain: GAGVSQSPSNKVTEKGKDVELRCDPISGHTALYWYRQSLGQGLEFLIYFQGNSAPDKSGLPSDRFSAERTGGSVSTLTIQRTQQEDSAVYLCASSFAPRGTDTQYFGPGTRLTVL.